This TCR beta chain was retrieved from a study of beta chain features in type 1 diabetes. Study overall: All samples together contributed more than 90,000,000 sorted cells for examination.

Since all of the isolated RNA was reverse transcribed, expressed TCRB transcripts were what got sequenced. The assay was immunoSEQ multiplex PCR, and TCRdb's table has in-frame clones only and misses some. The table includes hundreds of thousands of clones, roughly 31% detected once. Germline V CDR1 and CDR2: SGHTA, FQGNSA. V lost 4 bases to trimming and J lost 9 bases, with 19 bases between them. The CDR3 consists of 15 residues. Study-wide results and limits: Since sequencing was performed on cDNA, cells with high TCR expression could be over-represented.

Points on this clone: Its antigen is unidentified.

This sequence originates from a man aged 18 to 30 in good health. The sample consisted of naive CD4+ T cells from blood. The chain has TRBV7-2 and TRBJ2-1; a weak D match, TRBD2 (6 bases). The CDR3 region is CASSSQRTMISEQFF. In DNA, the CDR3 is TGTGCCAGCAGCTCACAACGGACTATGATTTCTGAGCAGTTCTTC.